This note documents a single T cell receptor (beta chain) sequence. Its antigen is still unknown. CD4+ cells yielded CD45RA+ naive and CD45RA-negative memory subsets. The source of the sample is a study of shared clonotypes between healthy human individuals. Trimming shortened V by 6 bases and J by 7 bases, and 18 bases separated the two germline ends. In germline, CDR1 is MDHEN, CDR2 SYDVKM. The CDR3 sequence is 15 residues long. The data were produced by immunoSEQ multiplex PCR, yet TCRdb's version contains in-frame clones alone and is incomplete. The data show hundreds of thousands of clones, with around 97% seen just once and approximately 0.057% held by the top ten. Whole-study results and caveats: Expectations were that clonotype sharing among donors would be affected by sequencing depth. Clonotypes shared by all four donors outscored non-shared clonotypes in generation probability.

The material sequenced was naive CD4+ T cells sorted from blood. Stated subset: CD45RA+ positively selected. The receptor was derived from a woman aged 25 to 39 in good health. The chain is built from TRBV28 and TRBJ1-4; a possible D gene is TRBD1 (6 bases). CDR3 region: CASRVGGRLAEKLFF. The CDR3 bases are TGTGCCAGCAGGGTAGGGGGAAGGTTGGCTGAAAAACTGTTTTTT.